The T cell receptor beta chain described here comes from a study of T cells in Graves' hyperthyroidism and ophthalmopathy. Findings and caveats of the study: Most thyroid clonotypes with frequency above 0.001 were detected in blood.

V shed 3 bases and J shed 0 bases, with 5 bases lying between them. The CDR3 is 12 amino acids. Germline V gene data show CDR1 as DFQATT and CDR2 as SNEGSKA (reference sequence). This clonotype was picked up many times. Its antigen is currently unknown. Under 3 months was the duration of disease in ophthalmopathy patients, who also had a Clinical Activity Score of at least 3 and a NOSPECS grade of at least 4. From roughly 9.2 ml of fresh peripheral blood, PBMCs were isolated. TCR beta CDR3 region amplification was performed from RNA transcripts. The HTBI set primed first-round TCR CDR3 RT-PCR. TCRdb recomputed calls from the multiplex PCR reads with MiXCR, one row per CDR3 protein. Here the sample spans hundreds of thousands of distinct CDR3 sequences, about 14% being singletons.

This clonotype originated in a woman between 45 and 65 years old with Graves' ophthalmopathy. V usage is TRBV20-1 and J usage is TRBJ1-1; D unresolved. Sequencing was carried out using blood. This CDR3 reads CSASSVNTEAFF. The CDR3, as DNA: TGCAGTGCTAGCTCCGTGAACACTGAAGCTTTCTTT.